The 10 T cell receptor beta chains below come from one sample, sequenced in a study of T cell changes during pregnancy in multiple sclerosis. This table comes from immunoSEQ multiplex PCR, and its TCRdb copy is limited to in-frame clones, with some not included. The sample includes 60,000 to 70,000 clones, approximately 93% of them seen just once. The material was peripheral blood, obtained in the second trimester of pregnancy. Receptors originate from a female donor with multiple sclerosis, enrolled in a pregnancy study.

The genes are TRBV30 and TRBJ1-6, with unresolved D. CDR1 GTSNPN and CDR2 SVGIG come from the germline V gene (reference sequence). The CDR3 totals 17 residues. Between the trimmed V and J ends, which lost 0 bases and 7 bases, there was a span of 19 bases. The CDR3, as DNA: TGTGCCTGGAGTGTAACCCTCGTGGCAGGTTTGAATTCACCCCTCCACTTT. Residues: CAWSVTLVAGLNSPLHF.

The chain employs TRBV7-3 and TRBJ2-2, with 7 positions matching TRBD1. V lost 0 bases, J lost 4 bases, and 2 bases stayed unmatched. Germline V gene sequence: CDR1 SGHTA, CDR2 FQGTGA. The CDR3 consists of 15 residues. CDR3 in amino acids: CASSLTRDSTGELFF. The CDR3 region has the DNA TGTGCCAGCAGCTTAACAAGGGACAGCACCGGGGAGCTGTTTTTT.

The chain employs TRBV14 and TRBJ2-5; a weak D match, TRBD2 (5 bases). The CDR3 totals 14 residues. The V gene's germline CDR1 is SGHDN and CDR2 FVKESK. Deletions cut 1 base from V and 8 bases from J, with 14 bases between. Here the CDR3 DNA reads TGTGCCAGCAGCCAAGGCGTAGTCGGGAATACCCAGTACTTC. Its protein product is CASSQGVVGNTQYF.

The rearrangement links TRBV7-9 to TRBJ2-2; a weak D match, TRBD1 (5 bases). Germline CDR1 reads SEHNR; CDR2 reads FQNEAQ (reference sequence). This CDR3 spans 15 amino acids. The V end lost 8 bases, the J end lost 2 bases, and 15 bases lay between the germline ends. The chain's CDR3 is CASGRGPINTGELFF. The CDR3 DNA sequence: TGTGCCAGCGGAAGGGGCCCCATCAACACCGGGGAGCTGTTTTTT. Full variable domain (missing parts from reference TRBV7-9 and TRBJ2-2): DTGVSQNPRHKITKRGQNVTFRCDPISEHNRLYWYRQTLGQGPEFLTYFQNEAQLEKSRLLSDRFSAERPKGSFSTLEIQRTEQGDSAMYLCASGRGPINTGELFFGEGSRLTVL.

The V call is TRBV7-8, the J call TRBJ1-5; the D is unclear. Germline lookup yields CDR1 SGHVS and CDR2 FQNEAQ. This CDR3 spans 14 amino acids. Trimming took off 3 bases at V and 8 bases at J, with 14 bases between the two ends. DNA of the CDR3: TGTGCCAGCAGCTTTGGTGAGGGTAACGAGCCCCAGCATTTT. The encoded protein is CASSFGEGNEPQHF.

This sequence joins TRBV30 and TRBJ1-2; no definite D call. V lost 2 bases and J 8 bases, leaving 15 bases between the germline ends. There are 13 residues in the CDR3. CDR1 and CDR2 (germline): GTSNPN, SVGIG (reference sequence). DNA of the CDR3: TGTGCCTGGAGTCGAGGAGGCCGGAGGGGCTACACCTTC. This encodes CAWSRGGRRGYTF.

This chain connects TRBV7-9 to TRBJ1-3, with D perhaps matching TRBD1 (5 bases). CDR1 and CDR2 (germline): SEHNR, FQNEAQ (reference sequence). V lost 8 bases and J 4 bases, leaving 18 bases between the germline ends. The CDR3 runs to 15 residues. Written as DNA, the CDR3 is TGTGCCAGCCGGGAGCGAAGGGGATCGGGAAACACCATATATTTT. It is translated as CASRERRGSGNTIYF.

The gene calls are TRBV30 and TRBJ1-2; D call uncertain. The V gene lost 1 base and the J gene lost 4 bases, with 4 bases spanning the gap. CDR3 length: 11 amino acids. CDR1 is GTSNPN, CDR2 SVGIG, per germline (reference sequence). The CDR3 region has the DNA TGTGCCTGGAGTGAACTCTATGGCTACACCTTC. It yields the protein CAWSELYGYTF.

The table lists this clone with a few counts. V is TRBV19 and J is TRBJ2-3, with 11 bases lining up with TRBD2. With V trimmed by 7 bases and J by 7 bases, 7 bases remained unmatched. The CDR3 is made up of 14 amino acids. Per germline, CDR1 LNHDA and CDR2 SQIVND (reference sequence). CDR3 in amino acids: CASTLAGGRNTQYF. In nucleotides, the CDR3 is TGTGCCAGTACCCTAGCGGGGGGAAGAAATACGCAGTATTTT.

The CDR3 region has the DNA TGTGCCAGCTCACTCAATATGGGACAGAATAATCAGCCCCAGCATTTT. This gives the protein CASSLNMGQNNQPQHF. J is TRBJ1-5 and V is TRBV18; the match to TRBD1 covers 7 bases. Germline V CDR1 and CDR2: KGHSH, LQKENI. The CDR3 contains 16 residues. Trimming at V came to 4 bases and at J to 4 bases, leaving 10 bases not matched to a gene.